Listed below are T cell receptor beta chains from one sample, sequenced in a study of early T cells in non-severe SARS-CoV-2 infection. A single record per CDR3 protein comes from TCRdb applying MiXCR to the 5' RACE reads. The table has 20,000 to 25,000 distinct CDR3 sequences, approximately 5% seen once. Specimen: whole blood. These receptors were taken from an adult who was a healthcare worker with PCR-confirmed SARS-CoV-2 infection or an uninfected control (not recorded which). Both conserved end residues are part of each CDR3. A D gene is named only where the DNA matches it firmly. Clone size, where shown, is once, few, many, or a class for clones that have expanded.

j_call,v_call,clone_size,d_call,cdr3_nt,cdr3_aa
TRBJ1-5,TRBV19,medium-sized,NA,TGTGCCAGTAGTATCGGGTATAGCAATCAGCCCCAGCATTTT,CASSIGYSNQPQHF
TRBJ2-2,TRBV20-1,few,NA,TGCAGTGCTAGAGATACGACTTTAGCCGGGGAGCTGTTTTTT,CSARDTTLAGELFF
TRBJ1-1,TRBV3-1,many,NA,TGTGCCAGCAGCTCCCGGACAGTAATGAACACTGAAGCTTTCTTT,CASSSRTVMNTEAFF
TRBJ2-6,TRBV12-3/TRBV12-4,many,TRBD1,TGTGCCAGCAGTACAGGACAGGGGGCGAGCTCTGGGGCCAACGTCCTGACTTTC,CASSTGQGASSGANVLTF
TRBJ2-1,TRBV7-6,many,TRBD1,TGTGCCAGCAGCGCCTACGCAGGGGGCAATGAGCAGTTCTTC,CASSAYAGGNEQFF
TRBJ2-3,TRBV14,medium-sized,TRBD2,TGTGCCAGCAGCCAAGATTTTGGGCAGGGAGGGAGCACAGATACGCAGTATTTT,CASSQDFGQGGSTDTQYF
TRBJ2-1,TRBV9,few,NA,TGTGCCAGCAGCGTTGGGCGGAGCACACTATACAATGAGCAGTTCTTC,CASSVGRSTLYNEQFF
TRBJ2-5,TRBV11-2,few,TRBD1,TGTGCCAGCAGCGCGGACAGGGGGAGACAGACCCAGTACTTC,CASSADRGRQTQYF
TRBJ1-1,TRBV12-3/TRBV12-4,few,NA,TGTGCCAGCAGTTTCTCGCAGGGTACTGAAGCTTTCTTT,CASSFSQGTEAFF
TRBJ2-5,TRBV5-6,medium-sized,NA,TGTGCCAGCAGCGTGTTACCCCCAGAGACCCAGTACTTC,CASSVLPPETQYF
TRBJ1-5,TRBV6-6,NA,NA,TGTGCCAGCAGCAGGGATTCCCGGCCCCAGCATTTT,CASSRDSRPQHF
TRBJ1-2,TRBV7-3,many,NA,TGTGCCAGCAGCTTAGACGGAATCTATGGCTACACCTTC,CASSLDGIYGYTF
TRBJ1-1,TRBV18,few,NA,TGTGCCAGCTCACCATTAATTTGGGCTAAGAACACTGAAGCTTTCTTT,CASSPLIWAKNTEAFF
TRBJ2-5,TRBV7-2,many,NA,TGTGCCAGCAGCTTCGGGGGTGGCGAGACCCAGTACTTC,CASSFGGGETQYF
TRBJ2-2,TRBV2,many,NA,TGTGCCAGCAGGCAGGGAAGGGGCGGGGAGCTGTTTTTT,CASRQGRGGELFF
TRBJ2-3,TRBV12-3/TRBV12-4,NA,NA,TGTGCCAGCAGTACTCCCTTGGGCACAGATACGCAGTATTTT,CASSTPLGTDTQYF
TRBJ1-1,TRBV29-1,many,NA,TGCAGCGTTGGGGCCGCAGTGAACACTGAAGCTTTCTTT,CSVGAAVNTEAFF
TRBJ1-1,TRBV20-1,few,TRBD1,TGCAGTGCTGCCGAAAGCCCGGACAGGTTTGGGGCTTTCTTT,CSAAESPDRFGAFF
TRBJ2-1,TRBV9,many,NA,TGTGCCAGCAGCGTAGCAGGGCAAGCCTACAATGAGCAGTTCTTC,CASSVAGQAYNEQFF
TRBJ1-3,TRBV20-1,many,NA,TGCAGTGTGGTCGGGGGAAGTGGAAACACCATATATTTT,CSVVGGSGNTIYF
TRBJ1-6,TRBV25-1,many,NA,TGTGCCAGCAGTGACGCCGCTTCCAATTCACCCCTCCACTTT,CASSDAASNSPLHF
TRBJ1-5,TRBV20-1,NA,NA,TGCAGTGCTAGAGATCCGCGACACAATCAGCCCCAGCATTTT,CSARDPRHNQPQHF
TRBJ1-1,TRBV12-2,NA,NA,TGTGCAAGTCGCTTAGTGCGGACTTTCTTT,CASRLVRTFF
TRBJ2-1,TRBV6-5,few,NA,TGTGCCAGCAGTTACTGGGCGTTGACAGAAAGACACGAGCAGTTCTTC,CASSYWALTERHEQFF
TRBJ1-2,TRBV7-9,few,NA,TGTGCCAGCAGCTTAGAGTTACAGAACTATGGCTACACCTTC,CASSLELQNYGYTF
TRBJ2-3,TRBV29-1,many,TRBD1,TGCAGCGTGGGGGACAGGGACTCCACAGATACGCAGTATTTT,CSVGDRDSTDTQYF
TRBJ1-2,TRBV10-3,few,TRBD1,TGTGCCATCAGTGAGGAAGGGGGCTTAAATGGCTACACCTTC,CAISEEGGLNGYTF
TRBJ2-7,TRBV7-6,many,NA,TGTGCCAGCAGCCCACATCAGGGTTACGAGCAGTACTTC,CASSPHQGYEQYF
TRBJ2-1,TRBV20-1,many,TRBD1,TGCAGTGCTGCGGTATCCGGGACAGAGTACAATGAGCAGTTCTTC,CSAAVSGTEYNEQFF
TRBJ1-3,TRBV12-3/TRBV12-4,many,NA,TGTGCCAGCAGTCCCCTGGGGCGTGGAAACACCATATATTTT,CASSPLGRGNTIYF
TRBJ2-7,TRBV12-3/TRBV12-4,NA,NA,TGTGCCAGCAGTTTCACCGGGCCCATTCCGGGGGAGCAGTACTTC,CASSFTGPIPGEQYF
TRBJ1-2,TRBV20-1,many,NA,TGCAGTGCTAGAGATCCGAACCGGGCTAACTATGGCTACACCTTC,CSARDPNRANYGYTF
TRBJ1-4,TRBV6-5,NA,NA,TGTGCCAGCAGCTCCCGGGGGGGGGATGAAAAACTGTTTTTT,CASSSRGGDEKLFF
TRBJ1-4,TRBV11-2,many,NA,TGTGCCAGCAGCGAAACCGGGACGGCGCTTAATGAAAAACTGTTTTTT,CASSETGTALNEKLFF
TRBJ2-3,TRBV10-3,few,TRBD2,TGTGCCATCAGTGAGGGGGGGGTCACAGATACGCAGTATTTT,CAISEGGVTDTQYF
TRBJ2-7,TRBV11-2,many,NA,TGTGCCAGCAGCTTAGAGGCCAGTCGAACCTACGAGCAGTACTTC,CASSLEASRTYEQYF
TRBJ1-1,TRBV5-1,many,NA,TGCGCCAGCAGCTCAGTGGCCGGGAACACTGAAGCTTTCTTT,CASSSVAGNTEAFF
TRBJ2-7,TRBV24-1,medium-sized,NA,TGTGCCACCAGCGCAGCGAGCTCCTACGAGCAGTACTTC,CATSAASSYEQYF
TRBJ2-2,TRBV6-2/TRBV6-3,NA,NA,TGTGCCAGCAGACGGGGCTCGGCGAACACCGGGGAGCTGTTTTTT,CASRRGSANTGELFF
TRBJ2-7,TRBV20-1,few,NA,TGCAGTGCTAGCCGTTTTCTGACTACCACCTACGAGCAGTACTTC,CSASRFLTTTYEQYF
TRBJ1-3,TRBV6-6,NA,TRBD1,TGTGCCAGCAGTACCCCGACAGGGCTATTATGGAACACCATATATTTT,CASSTPTGLLWNTIYF
TRBJ1-1,TRBV29-1,few,NA,TGCAGCGTTGATACAGGGCCTAGGCGGGGCACTGAAGCTTTCTTT,CSVDTGPRRGTEAFF
TRBJ2-7,TRBV5-6,few,TRBD1,TGTGCCAGCAGCGGGGGACAGACACCCTACGAGCAGTACTTC,CASSGGQTPYEQYF
TRBJ1-1,TRBV7-8,many,NA,TGTGCCAGCAGCCTCTACGGATCTTCTGAAGCTTTCTTT,CASSLYGSSEAFF
TRBJ2-7,TRBV7-2,many,NA,TGTGCCAGCAGCTTGAGGGTTATTTCCTACGAGCAGTACTTC,CASSLRVISYEQYF
TRBJ1-1,TRBV14,few,NA,TGTGCCAGCAGCTGGGGGCAGGGAACTGAAGCTTTCTTT,CASSWGQGTEAFF